The rows below give T cell receptor beta chains drawn from one sample of a study of blood T cell repertoires in COVID-19. Here immunoSEQ multiplex PCR was the method, and the copy in TCRdb shows in-frame clones only, minus some. The sample lists over 95,000 clones; 60% to 85% were seen once. Material: peripheral blood. These receptors were obtained from a woman over 75 with active or convalescent COVID-19. Each CDR3 is given without its conserved first and last residue.

v_gene,j_gene,CDR3aa
TRBV4-2,TRBJ2-5,ASSQEGLQETQY
TRBV29-1,TRBJ1-2,SVVGGDDGYT
TRBV24-1,TRBJ2-7,ATSDQRAGGPYHAEQY
TRBV30,TRBJ2-2,ARGTSGTGELF
TRBV19,TRBJ1-3,ASQSRDRAGNTIY
TRBV6-5,TRBJ1-6,ASSYLAAFLH
TRBV5-4,TRBJ2-5,ASSEKGEREETQY
TRBV4-2,TRBJ2-3,ASSQRRGREGGTQY
TRBV6-1,TRBJ2-3,ASSEYLLAITDTQY
TRBV10-3,TRBJ2-3,AISESDRGHTQY
TRBV5-4,TRBJ2-3,ASSLGVSAGGLTQY
TRBV7-2,TRBJ2-3,ASSHTRAGRKDTQY
TRBV7-8,TRBJ2-7,ASSPGLAGFQTYEQY
TRBV6-5,TRBJ1-6,ASSTVDSLNSPLH
TRBV5-1,TRBJ2-7,ASSLGTGAYEQY
TRBV18,TRBJ2-1,ASSPGLAGNYNEQF
TRBV30,TRBJ2-1,AWSVRTLAGLNSNEQF
TRBV5-1,TRBJ1-3,ASSEGATGNTIY
TRBV5-1,TRBJ1-1,ASSPTRTSRTEAF
TRBV3-1/TRBV3-2,TRBJ2-3,ASSQGSAGGSDTQY
TRBV9,TRBJ2-1,ASSAQLDNYNEQF
TRBV7-2,TRBJ2-5,ASSPNRVGETQY
TRBV6-5,TRBJ1-3,ASSLLSGNTIY
TRBV7-9,TRBJ1-2,ASARLTNYGYT
TRBV7-7,TRBJ2-2,ASTRLAGDTGELF
TRBV11-2,TRBJ2-1,ASSSGTSGYNEQF
TRBV4-1,TRBJ1-4,ASSQGQGGEKLF
TRBV6-2/TRBV6-3,TRBJ2-3,ASSYGGADTQY
TRBV27,TRBJ1-5,ASSLRGNQPQH